The 27 T cell receptor beta chains reported below all come from one sample, sequenced in a study of cytomegalovirus exposure and HLA in healthy donors. PCR employed 60 Vbeta and 13 Jbeta primers. Some clones are missing from TCRdb's copy, which holds only in-frame ones; the method was immunoSEQ multiplex PCR. The sample carries roughly 100,000 clones, just under 85% recorded once. The sequenced material came from PBMCs. The origin of the receptors is a woman aged 18-30 years in good health and CMV-seropositive.

The chain has TRBV6-5 and TRBJ1-2; a possible D gene is TRBD1 (6 bases). The CDR3 is made up of 16 amino acids. Germline assignment: CDR1 MNHEY and CDR2 SVGAGI. V gave up 2 bases and J gave up 8 bases, with 21 bases separating them. The CDR3 spells CASSYDRRASLGGYTF. In nucleotides, the CDR3 is TGTGCCAGCAGTTACGACAGGCGGGCGAGCCTGGGAGGCTACACCTTC.

V is TRBV15 and J is TRBJ2-3; D ambiguous. The V end lost 0 bases, the J end lost 8 bases, and 24 bases lay between the germline ends. CDR3 length equals 18 residues. Germline V gene data show CDR1 as LNHNV and CDR2 as YYDKDF (reference sequence). For the CDR3, the DNA is TGTGCCACCAGCAGAGATGGCCTCCAGTTCCGCCATCATGTTACGCAGTATTTT. It encodes CATSRDGLQFRHHVTQYF.

The V call is TRBV18, the J call TRBJ1-2; 7 positions match TRBD1. The CDR3 sequence is 16 residues long. With V trimmed by 6 bases and J by 2 bases, 12 bases remained unmatched. In germline, CDR1 is KGHSH, CDR2 LQKENI. The CDR3 region is CASSKGGQARNYGYTF. The CDR3 nucleotides are TGTGCCAGCTCCAAAGGCGGACAGGCGAGGAACTATGGCTACACCTTC.

The chain recombines TRBV18 with TRBJ2-5; no clear D. This CDR3 comprises 13 residues. The germline CDR1 and CDR2 sequences are KGHSH and LQKENI. Between the trimmed V and J ends, which lost 6 bases and 5 bases, there was a span of 13 bases. The CDR3, as DNA: TGTGCCAGCTCCCCAACCTCCCAGGAGACCCAGTACTTC. This encodes CASSPTSQETQYF.

This chain connects TRBV4-1 to TRBJ2-1; TRBD2 aligns across 7 bases. Germline CDR1 MGHRA, CDR2 YSYEKL. Losses at the gene ends were 4 bases for V and 3 bases for J; bases not matched to a gene: 6. The CDR3 is 15 amino acids. The CDR3 DNA sequence: TGCGCCAGCAGCCCCGGACTAGGACTCTACAATGAGCAGTTCTTC. This codes for CASSPGLGLYNEQFF.

This chain uses TRBV6-6 with TRBJ2-2; 8 bases are shared with TRBD2. V was pared by 10 bases and J by 4 bases, with 5 bases of the junction left unmatched. This CDR3 has 13 residues. Looked up from germline, CDR1 is MNHNY and CDR2 is SVGAGI (reference sequence). CDR3 residues: CATRTSSTGELFF. The CDR3 DNA reads as TGTGCCACCCGGACTAGCAGCACCGGGGAGCTGTTTTTT.

A note on this clone: Distinct nucleotide sequences in the sample also encode this CDR3. The rearrangement uses TRBV6-5 and TRBJ1-6, with 7 bases lining up with TRBD1. The junction had 3 bases not matched to a gene; V was cut back by 0 bases and J by 4 bases. In germline, CDR1 is MNHEY, CDR2 SVGAGI. This CDR3 comprises 16 residues. This CDR3 is CASSYSTGRYNSPLHF. DNA of the CDR3: TGTGCCAGCAGTTACTCGACAGGGAGGTATAATTCACCCCTCCACTTT.

This chain links TRBV6-1 with TRBJ1-2; TRBD1 is a possible D gene (6 bases). Per germline, CDR1 MNHNS and CDR2 SASEGT. This CDR3 comprises 13 residues. Trimming left V 10 bases short and J 5 bases short, with 17 bases between. Here the CDR3 DNA reads TGTGCCACCACCAGGGGTAGGGATTATGGCTACACCTTC. It translates to CATTRGRDYGYTF.

The chain carries TRBV29-1 and TRBJ2-3, with 8 bases aligning to TRBD1. The germline V gene has CDR1 SQVTM and CDR2 ANQGSEA. The CDR3 contains 12 residues. J was trimmed by 5 bases and V by 4 bases; bases with no gene match: 2. The CDR3, as DNA: TGCAGCGTTGTAACAGGGGGAGATACGCAGTATTTT. Its translation: CSVVTGGDTQYF.

The chain carries TRBV7-9 and TRBJ1-3, with D possibly matching TRBD1 (6 bases). With 4 bases removed from V and 3 bases from J, the gap between germline ends came to 25 bases. The CDR3 runs to 19 residues. CDR1 SEHNR and CDR2 FQNEAQ come from the germline V gene (reference sequence). CDR3 coding DNA: TGTGCCAGCAGCTCCAATAATGGTCCCATACAGGGCTATGGAAACACCATATATTTT. Residues: CASSSNNGPIQGYGNTIYF.

The chain has TRBV6-6 and TRBJ1-5; D ambiguous. V lost 6 bases and J 6 bases, leaving 12 bases between the germline ends. Germline CDR1 is MNHNY and CDR2 is SVGAGI (reference sequence). This CDR3 spans 13 amino acids. The CDR3 region has the DNA TGTGCCAGCAGCGCCTTAGCTAGTCAGCCCCAGCATTTT. This translates into CASSALASQPQHF.

This chain uses TRBV7-2 with TRBJ2-1; D is possibly TRBD1 (5 bases). The CDR3 runs to 16 residues. Germline V gene data show CDR1 as SGHTA and CDR2 as FQGNSA. Trimming left V 5 bases short and J 6 bases short, with 20 bases between. The CDR3 sequence: CASSRLTGVVGNEQFF. CDR3 in DNA: TGTGCCAGCAGCAGACTTACAGGTGTCGTGGGCAATGAGCAGTTCTTC.

The V call is TRBV7-2, the J call TRBJ1-1, with TRBD1 as a possible D gene (6 bases). The CDR3 is 16 amino acids. Trimming left V 2 bases short and J 0 bases short, with 13 bases between. Germline V lookup: CDR1 SGHTA, CDR2 FQGNSA. The CDR3 nucleotides are TGTGCCAGCAGCTTAAACAGGGAACACATGAACACTGAAGCTTTCTTT. Translating gives CASSLNREHMNTEAFF.

The V call is TRBV5-1, the J call TRBJ2-3, with TRBD2 matching 10 bases. J gave up 4 bases and V 0 bases, and 5 bases lay outside the gene matches. Germline-derived CDR1 and CDR2 are SGHRS and YFSETQ. This CDR3 has 16 amino acids. The CDR3 loop reads CASSLGVAGGPDTQYF. CDR3 in DNA: TGCGCCAGCAGCTTGGGGGTAGCGGGAGGACCAGATACGCAGTATTTT.

DNA of the CDR3: TGCGCCAGCAACGGCGGGACAGGATCCTACGAGCAGTACTTC. Protein product: CASNGGTGSYEQYF. V is TRBV5-1 and J is TRBJ2-7; 8 nucleotides align to TRBD1. The germline V gene has CDR1 SGHRS and CDR2 YFSETQ. This CDR3 is built from 14 residues. The V gene end was trimmed by 6 bases and the J gene end by 1 base; junction bases not matched to a gene: 6.

The chain couples TRBV27 to TRBJ2-1; 8 nucleotides match TRBD2. With V trimmed by 3 bases and J by 8 bases, 15 bases remained unmatched. CDR3 length: 17 residues. Germline V gene sequence: CDR1 MNHEY, CDR2 SMNVEV (reference sequence). CDR3 nucleotide sequence: TGTGCCAGCAGTTTGGGGGCTGTCAGCGGGAGTAAGGATGAGCAGTTCTTC. This translates into CASSLGAVSGSKDEQFF.

The chain recombines TRBV2 with TRBJ1-1; TRBD1 might be the D (6 bases). The CDR3 sequence is 14 residues long. CDR1 SNHLY and CDR2 FYNNEI come from the germline V gene. V shed 0 bases and J shed 10 bases, with 15 bases lying between them. This chain's CDR3 is CASSEAIQGGRAFF. The DNA for the CDR3 is TGTGCCAGCAGTGAAGCCATACAGGGCGGGAGAGCTTTCTTT. Using reference TRBV2 and TRBJ1-1 for the parts outside the CDR3, the full variable domain is EPEVTQTPSHQVTQMGQEVILRCVPISNHLYFYWYRQILGQKVEFLVSFYNNEISEKSEIFDDQFSVERPDGSNFTLKIRSTKLEDSAMYFCASSEAIQGGRAFFGQGTRLTVV.

The chain links TRBV27 to TRBJ2-5; tentative D call: TRBD2 (5 bases). Deletions cut 8 bases from V and 0 bases from J, with 16 bases between. Looked up from germline, CDR1 is MNHEY and CDR2 is SMNVEV (reference sequence). The CDR3 is 15 amino acids. CDR3 region: CASGSPFAYQETQYF. CDR3 bases: TGTGCCAGCGGGAGCCCTTTTGCCTACCAAGAGACCCAGTACTTC.

This chain uses TRBV2 with TRBJ2-7; the match to TRBD2 covers 8 bases. The CDR3 sequence is 14 residues long. The V and J ends lost 3 bases and 3 bases, in that order; junction bases with no gene match: 4. Germline lookup yields CDR1 SNHLY and CDR2 FYNNEI. The CDR3: CASSEAGGGYEQYF. As DNA, the CDR3 is TGTGCCAGCAGTGAGGCGGGAGGCGGCTACGAGCAGTACTTC.

The V gene is TRBV25-1, the J gene TRBJ2-2, with D uncertain. Germline values: CDR1 MGHDK, CDR2 SYGVNS. V was clipped by 8 bases and J by 4 bases, with 8 bases between them. This CDR3 spans 12 amino acids. The CDR3 reads CASGVATGELFF. The CDR3 nucleotides are TGTGCCAGCGGAGTGGCCACCGGGGAGCTGTTTTTT.

CDR3 bases: TGTGCCAGCAGTTTAGTCGGCGGGAGCGGTACAGATACGCAGTATTTT. Translating gives CASSLVGGSGTDTQYF. This rearrangement joins TRBV27 to TRBJ2-3; 7 positions match TRBD2. The CDR3 covers 16 residues. V shed 2 bases, J shed 3 bases, and the junction held 8 bases outside the gene matches. Germline CDR1 and CDR2: MNHEY and SMNVEV (reference sequence).

In its sample, this clone was seen a few times. J is TRBJ2-1 and V is TRBV28; possible D gene TRBD2, 7 bases. Looked up from germline, CDR1 is MDHEN and CDR2 is SYDVKM. V dropped 10 bases and J dropped 4 bases, with 14 bases sitting between them. This CDR3 has 13 residues. Written as DNA, the CDR3 is TGTGCCATTAGGGGGGGAGCATACAATGAGCAGTTCTTC. This codes for CAIRGGAYNEQFF.

The chain uses TRBV28 and TRBJ1-2; D is undetermined. The CDR3 covers 14 residues. Trimming left V 0 bases short and J 4 bases short, with 9 bases between. Germline CDR1 reads MDHEN; CDR2 reads SYDVKM. CDR3 region: CASSLWSQSYGYTF. The CDR3 DNA reads TGTGCCAGCAGTTTATGGAGCCAAAGCTATGGCTACACCTTC.

The genes are TRBV2 and TRBJ2-7, with 7 bases identical to TRBD2. The CDR3 totals 23 residues. CDR1 and CDR2 from the germline V gene are SNHLY and FYNNEI. J was trimmed by 0 bases and V by 5 bases; bases with no gene match: 31. CDR3 loop: CASSFEVGRRAGLLRAFSYEQYF. The CDR3 DNA is TGTGCCAGCAGTTTTGAGGTGGGACGCCGAGCGGGACTGCTTCGGGCTTTCTCCTACGAGCAGTACTTC.

On this clone: Other DNA sequences of this sample code for an identical CDR3. The chain carries TRBV5-1 and TRBJ2-7, with D unclear. CDR1 and CDR2 from the germline V gene are SGHRS and YFSETQ. Trimming took off 0 bases at V and 0 bases at J, with 4 bases between the two ends. This CDR3 region has 13 residues. The DNA of the CDR3 is TGCGCCAGCAGCTTGGGCGTCTCCTACGAGCAGTACTTC. Translated: CASSLGVSYEQYF.

This clone was found a few times. The same CDR3 is also encoded by other DNA sequences in this sample. This chain links TRBV6-1 with TRBJ1-1, with 9 bases lining up with TRBD1. Unmatched junction bases numbered 4, after V lost 6 bases and J lost 2 bases. This CDR3 has 14 amino acids. Germline lookup yields CDR1 MNHNS and CDR2 SASEGT. CDR3 sequence: CASSETGGNTEAFF. The CDR3 DNA is TGTGCCAGCAGCGAAACAGGGGGCAACACTGAAGCTTTCTTT.

This sequence joins TRBV19 and TRBJ1-1; D might be TRBD1 (5 bases). Trimming removed 2 bases from V and 2 bases from J, with 12 bases in between. Per germline, CDR1 LNHDA and CDR2 SQIVND (reference sequence). This CDR3 comprises 15 residues. The CDR3 loop is CASSIFGGINTEAFF. The CDR3 region has the DNA TGTGCCAGTAGTATATTTGGGGGGATAAACACTGAAGCTTTCTTT.